This TCR beta chain emerged from a study of cytomegalovirus exposure and HLA in healthy donors. Study-wide results and caveats: Later on, a genetic analysis was performed. It linked a missense variant in DCLRE1C with V- and J-gene trimming of TCR beta. Later analysis suggested most CMV-associated TCR beta chains were HLA-restricted.

When sampled, the donors appeared nominally healthy, though they likely had unrecorded immune exposures. In this sample, this clone turned up a few times. Its specificity is unknown. Both 60 Vbeta primers and 13 Jbeta primers went into the PCR. Clones were read by immunoSEQ multiplex PCR, and TCRdb kept only the in-frame ones, dropping some. This table holds approximately 160,000 clones, around 72% found once. Unmatched junction bases numbered 12, after V lost 5 bases and J lost 5 bases. Germline values: CDR1 LNHNV, CDR2 YYDKDF (reference sequence). The CDR3 totals 17 residues. The sample comprised PBMCs. The sequence derives from a man aged 45-65 years in good health and CMV-seronegative. The V call is TRBV15, the J call TRBJ2-3, with 11 bases fitting TRBD1. This CDR3 reads CATSFETRDRGRDTQYF. In DNA form, the CDR3 reads TGTGCCACCAGCTTCGAGACCCGGGACAGGGGGAGAGATACGCAGTATTTT.